This TCR beta chain is from a study of T cells in Graves' hyperthyroidism and ophthalmopathy. Whole-study findings and limits: Most thyroid clonotypes expanded above 0.001 were also detected in blood. Model output signaled ophthalmopathy a median approximately 6 months ahead of onset. Ophthalmopathy was distinguished from stable hyperthyroidism by 13 V-J signatures.

Trimming cost V 6 bases and J 4 bases, with 13 bases left between them. This CDR3 has 14 amino acids. Germline V lookup: CDR1 MDHEN, CDR2 SYDVKM. This clonotype was seen repeatedly, ten times or more. Its antigen is undetermined. There were TCR beta CDR3 regions amplified from RNA transcripts. An initial round of RT-PCR targeting the TCR CDR3 relied on the HTBI primer set. TCRdb itself ran the multiplex PCR reads through MiXCR, one entry per CDR3 protein. The sample contains about 640,000 distinct CDR3 sequences, more than 12% of which appear only once. The sequencing sample was made of blood. The gene calls are TRBV28 and TRBJ2-1; the D gene is possibly TRBD1 (7 bases). The sequence was collected from a woman between 50 and 59 years old with Graves' ophthalmopathy. The CDR3 sequence: CASREGASYNEQFF. The CDR3 DNA reads as TGTGCCAGCAGGGAGGGGGCATCGTACAATGAGCAGTTCTTC.